Sequencing of this T cell receptor (beta chain) was carried out in a study of blood T cell repertoires in COVID-19. The wider study: Sites in the United States, Italy and Spain provided acute and convalescent COVID-19 samples.

V dropped 3 bases and J dropped 6; count of bases not matched to a gene: 10. The germline gives CDR1 LGHDT, CDR2 YNNKEL (reference sequence). The CDR3 contains 16 residues. Using immunoSEQ multiplex PCR, the repertoire was profiled, and TCRdb retains in-frame clones only, with some absent. The repertoire includes fewer than 350,000 clones, 70% to 90% of them detected once, and around 2.1% sits in the top ten. Sequencing used peripheral blood. The source is a woman in her thirties who had recovered from COVID-19. The chain combines TRBV3-1 (or the pseudogene TRBV3-2) with TRBJ2-2; 7 bases match TRBD2. CDR3 loop: CASSQLRGVFSGELFF. For the CDR3, the DNA is TGTGCCAGCAGCCAGCTCCGGGGGGTTTTCTCCGGGGAGCTGTTTTTT.